The source of this T cell receptor (beta chain) is a study of blood T cell repertoires in COVID-19. Background on the study: PBMCs, B-cell-depleted T cells, or T cells provided the cDNA or gDNA that made up the material.

CDR1 LGHNA and CDR2 YSLEER come from the germline V gene. V dropped 0 bases and J dropped 7 bases, with 7 bases sitting between them. The CDR3 has 13 residues. Sequencing was performed with immunoSEQ multiplex PCR; in TCRdb, only in-frame clones are kept and a portion is missing. The data show roughly 360,000 clones, with 87% seen just once and 1.3% held by the top ten. In terms of age and location, participants ranged from roughly 18 to 90 years and lived in approximately 24 US areas. The specimen was PBMCs or T cells enriched from blood (not recorded which). This receptor was taken from a man under 40 who had recovered from COVID-19. V is TRBV4-3 and J is TRBJ1-5; D is undetermined. This chain's CDR3 is CASSQERRQPQHF. DNA for the CDR3: TGCGCCAGCAGCCAAGAGAGGCGACAGCCCCAGCATTTT.